Following are 19 T cell receptor beta chains from one sample sequenced in a study of blood T cell repertoires in COVID-19. TCRdb's copy holds only in-frame clones and misses some; the assay was immunoSEQ multiplex PCR. Of 30,000 to 35,000 clones listed, roughly four fifths were seen once; the top ten hold approximately 40%. The source material was peripheral blood. The receptors originated from a man older than 75 with active or convalescent COVID-19.

This chain uses TRBV6-6 with TRBJ2-5, with 8 bases identical to TRBD2. The CDR3 is 14 amino acids. From germline, CDR1 is MNHNY and CDR2 SVGAGI (reference sequence). V dropped 2 bases and J dropped 2; count of bases not matched to a gene: 1. In nucleotides, the CDR3 is TGTGCCAGCAGTTACGGGACTAGGCAAGAGACCCAGTACTTC. This translates into CASSYGTRQETQYF.

The chain uses TRBV4-3 and TRBJ2-6; D possibly corresponds to TRBD1 (6 bases). Germline-derived CDR1 and CDR2 are LGHNA and YSLEER. The CDR3 covers 17 residues. V was pared by 4 bases and J by 2 bases, with 15 bases between. Here the CDR3 reads CASSLSRNRAGANVLTF. The CDR3 nucleotides read TGCGCCAGCAGCCTTTCGCGGAACAGGGCTGGGGCCAACGTCCTGACTTTC.

V usage is TRBV28 and J usage is TRBJ1-4; D may be TRBD1 (6 bases). The CDR3 extends over 15 amino acids. V lost 2 bases to trimming and J lost 5 bases, with 12 bases between them. In germline, CDR1 is MDHEN, CDR2 SYDVKM. In DNA form, the CDR3 reads TGTGCCAGCAGTTTAGGGGGGGCAAGAAATGAAAAACTGTTTTTT. Translating it yields CASSLGGARNEKLFF.

The rearrangement links TRBV4-2 to TRBJ2-1; 8 bases line up with TRBD2. Trimming at V came to 4 bases and at J to 8 bases, leaving 10 bases not matched to a gene. Germline lookup yields CDR1 LGHNA and CDR2 YNFKEQ. CDR3 length equals 15 residues. The CDR3 protein is CASSRGTSKLDEQFF. For the CDR3, the DNA is TGTGCCAGCAGCCGAGGGACTAGTAAATTGGATGAGCAGTTCTTC.

The chain couples TRBV7-3 to TRBJ2-7; no firm D call. Germline V gene sequence: CDR1 SGHTA, CDR2 FQGTGA. The CDR3 is 14 residues long. Trimming removed 5 bases at V and 2 bases at J, with 13 bases between. CDR3 sequence reads: CASSHEESTYEQYF. DNA of the CDR3: TGTGCCAGCAGCCACGAGGAAAGCACCTACGAGCAGTACTTC.

As DNA, the CDR3 is TGTGCCAGCAGGAAGGCACCCGGGACTAGCGGGAGAGTTAATGAGCAGTTCTTC. The encoded protein is CASRKAPGTSGRVNEQFF. The chain carries TRBV5-8 and TRBJ2-1; TRBD2 matches 14 bases. Germline V CDR1 and CDR2: SGHTS, YDEGEE. The CDR3 covers 18 residues. V dropped 5 bases and J dropped 7; count of bases not matched to a gene: 14. The variable domain in full, with the rest retrieved from reference TRBV5-8 and TRBJ2-1, is EAGVTQSPTHLIKTRGQQATLRCSPISGHTSVYWYQQALGLGLQFLLWYDEGEERNRGNFPPRFSGRQFPNYSSELNVNALELEDSALYLCASRKAPGTSGRVNEQFFGPGTRLTVL.

V is TRBV19 and J is TRBJ2-3, with TRBD2 matching over 8 bases. With V trimmed by 1 base and J by 2 bases, 5 bases remained unmatched. This CDR3 region has 16 residues. The germline CDR1 and CDR2 sequences are LNHDA and SQIVND (reference sequence). The CDR3 protein is CASSIVGAGDTDTQYF. The DNA for the CDR3 is TGTGCCAGTAGTATAGTTGGAGCGGGGGACACAGATACGCAGTATTTT.

This clone was picked up a small number of times. The chain employs TRBV28 and TRBJ1-5, with D possibly matching TRBD1 (5 bases). The V gene's germline CDR1 is MDHEN and CDR2 SYDVKM. The germline V and J ends were trimmed by 1 base and 4 bases, with 8 bases remaining between them. CDR3 size: 14 residues. The CDR3, as DNA: TGTGCCAGCAGTTTATTGACAGATAATCAGCCCCAGCATTTT. It is translated as CASSLLTDNQPQHF.

J is TRBJ2-7 and V is TRBV6-1, with a tentative D call TRBD1 (5 bases). The germline V gene has CDR1 MNHNS and CDR2 SASEGT. V gave up 3 bases and J gave up 0 bases, with 18 bases separating them. The CDR3 runs to 17 residues. This CDR3 reads CASSDRLRRTSSYEQYF. CDR3 in DNA: TGTGCCAGCAGTGACCGCTTAAGGCGGACAAGCTCCTACGAGCAGTACTTC.

This clone was seen once. This chain joins TRBV30 and TRBJ1-2; D perhaps matches TRBD1 (5 bases). This CDR3 has 14 amino acids. Trimming shortened V by 1 base and J by 1 base, and 10 bases separated the two germline ends. CDR1 GTSNPN and CDR2 SVGIG come from the germline V gene (reference sequence). The CDR3 here is CAWSGRQINYGYTF. As DNA, the CDR3 is TGTGCCTGGAGTGGGAGACAGATTAACTATGGCTACACCTTC.

This clone has more than one count but fewer than ten. V and J are TRBV9 and TRBJ1-1; D gene uncertain. The CDR3 has 13 residues. Germline-derived CDR1 and CDR2 are SGDLS and YYNGEE. The ends were cut back, 0 bases at V and 3 bases at J, with 6 bases in the middle. This CDR3 is CASSVAYYTEAFF. In nucleotides, the CDR3 is TGTGCCAGCAGCGTAGCATACTACACTGAAGCTTTCTTT.

This clone showed up just once. DNA of the CDR3: TGCGCCAGCGGGGAGGCAAACACTGAAGCTTTCTTT. The encoded protein is CASGEANTEAFF. The gene calls are TRBV10-2 and TRBJ1-1; D not resolved. CDR1 WSHSY and CDR2 SAAADI come from the germline V gene. Trimming removed 8 bases from V and 2 bases from J, with 9 bases in between. CDR3 length: 12 residues.

The CDR3 region has the DNA TGCGCCAGCAGCCTCAACCTCTATAATGAGCAGTTCTTC. Residues: CASSLNLYNEQFF. V and J are TRBV5-1 and TRBJ2-1; D uncertain. Germline loops: CDR1 SGHRS, CDR2 YFSETQ. The CDR3 is 13 residues long. Deletions cut 4 bases from V and 7 bases from J, with 12 bases between.

This chain joins TRBV25-1 and TRBJ2-1; D possibly corresponds to TRBD1 (7 bases). There are 13 residues in the CDR3. CDR1 is MGHDK, CDR2 SYGVNS, per germline. V lost 5 bases and J 9 bases, leaving 14 bases between the germline ends. The CDR3: CASSKPGGIEQFF. CDR3 DNA: TGTGCCAGCAGTAAGCCAGGGGGGATTGAGCAGTTCTTC.

V is TRBV5-6 and J is TRBJ2-7, with no clear D. Per the germline V gene, CDR1 is SGHDT and CDR2 is YYEEEE. The V and J ends lost 5 bases and 2 bases respectively, with 20 bases between them. This CDR3 spans 16 amino acids. The CDR3 DNA reads TGTGCCAGCAGTCCCCTGCAGGCTCCCGCCCCCTACGAGCAGTACTTC. Protein product: CASSPLQAPAPYEQYF.

This clone appeared many times. The CDR3 DNA follows: TGTGCCAGCAGCCAAGTATTGAGTGAAGATACGCAGTATTTT. This encodes CASSQVLSEDTQYF. This chain connects TRBV3-1 (or the pseudogene TRBV3-2) to TRBJ2-3; D is unresolved. Trimming took off 1 base at V and 5 bases at J, with 10 bases between the two ends. The germline gives CDR1 LGHDT, CDR2 YNNKEL (reference sequence). This CDR3 comprises 14 residues.

The chain recombines TRBV6-5 with TRBJ2-7; 10 bases are a match to TRBD2. The CDR3 consists of 13 residues. V dropped 7 bases and J dropped 6; count of bases not matched to a gene: 6. In germline, CDR1 is MNHEY, CDR2 SVGAGI. The chain's CDR3 is CASTSGSFGEQYF. CDR3 sequence (DNA): TGTGCCAGCACTAGCGGGAGTTTCGGCGAGCAGTACTTC.

This clone was recorded only once. The V gene is TRBV28, the J gene TRBJ2-7; TRBD1 matches 8 bases. The V segment lost 5 bases and the J segment 5 bases; nucleotides outside the gene matches: 14. The CDR3 spans 16 residues. From germline, CDR1 is MDHEN and CDR2 SYDVKM. CDR3 amino acids: CASSSPARGLSDEQYF. The CDR3 region has the DNA TGTGCCAGCAGTAGCCCGGCCAGGGGGCTTTCTGACGAGCAGTACTTC.

The rearrangement links TRBV19 to TRBJ2-2; D might be TRBD2 (6 bases). The CDR3 totals 13 residues. Trimming removed 7 bases from V and 6 bases from J, with 12 bases in between. From germline, CDR1 is LNHDA and CDR2 SQIVND (reference sequence). CDR3 sequence: CASTLGLAGELFF. CDR3 bases: TGTGCCAGTACCCTGGGACTCGCCGGGGAGCTGTTTTTT.